Below, 32 T cell receptor beta chains from the same sample are listed, as sequenced in a study of CD8 T cells in Susac syndrome. Reverse transcription used about 0.45 to 1 ug RNA and random hexamers. From the immunoSEQ multiplex PCR reads, TCRdb called clonotypes with MiXCR, one entry per CDR3 protein. Of about 150,000 distinct CDR3 sequences listed, 85% to 95% are singletons. The source material was CD4+ T cells from PBMCs. Receptors originate from a human donor with Susac syndrome.

The chain combines TRBV6-2 or TRBV6-3 with TRBJ2-7, with a possible D match to TRBD1 (6 bases). The germline V gene has CDR1 MNHEY and CDR2 SVGEGT. V dropped 6 bases and J dropped 0 bases, with 15 bases sitting between them. The CDR3 covers 15 residues. CDR3 residues: CASRPAGRGSYEQYF. The CDR3 nucleotides are TGTGCCAGCAGACCCGCGGGCAGGGGCTCCTACGAGCAGTACTTC.

The V gene is TRBV20-1, the J gene TRBJ2-5, with 8 nucleotides matching TRBD2. V lost 6 bases, J lost 2 bases, and 11 bases stayed unmatched. From germline, CDR1 is DFQATT and CDR2 SNEGSKA (reference sequence). The CDR3 is 15 amino acids. CDR3 DNA: TGCAGTGCAATTAGTCGGGGGGGGGATCAAGAGACCCAGTACTTC. Translated, it gives CSAISRGGDQETQYF.

This clonotype is a singleton in its sample. The V call is TRBV4-2, the J call TRBJ1-2; D is ambiguous. Germline loops: CDR1 LGHNA, CDR2 YNFKEQ. There are 15 residues in the CDR3. The V end lost 0 bases, the J end lost 5 bases, and 13 bases lay between the germline ends. CDR3 sequence reads: CASSQEGGKIYGYTF. In DNA, the CDR3 is TGTGCCAGCAGCCAAGAAGGAGGAAAGATATATGGCTACACCTTC.

This sequence joins TRBV4-1 and TRBJ2-4; D is unresolved. The germline V and J ends were trimmed by 6 bases and 0 bases, with 12 bases remaining between them. CDR1 and CDR2 from the germline V gene are MGHRA and YSYEKL. The CDR3 is made up of 15 amino acids. The CDR3 DNA sequence: TGCGCCAGCAGTACCTTGAACCTAGCCAAAAACATTCAGTACTTC. The encoded protein is CASSTLNLAKNIQYF.

The V gene is TRBV27, the J gene TRBJ2-5; 10 bases line up with TRBD1. J was trimmed by 8 bases and V by 5 bases; bases with no gene match: 5. The CDR3 totals 13 residues. Germline V lookup: CDR1 MNHEY, CDR2 SMNVEV (reference sequence). CDR3 region: CASSPGTGETQYF. Here the CDR3 DNA reads TGTGCCAGCAGTCCAGGGACAGGGGAAACCCAGTACTTC.

The chain carries TRBV29-1 and TRBJ2-7; TRBD2 agrees at 7 bases. Looked up from germline, CDR1 is SQVTM and CDR2 is ANQGSEA. This CDR3 is built from 11 residues. Trimming removed 7 bases from V and 3 bases from J; junction bases left unmatched: 3. The CDR3 sequence is CSGASGYEQYF. CDR3 nucleotide sequence: TGCAGCGGGGCTAGCGGCTACGAGCAGTACTTC.

This chain joins TRBV9 and TRBJ2-3, with a weak D call TRBD1 (6 bases). Trimming left V 0 bases short and J 1 base short, with 9 bases between. Germline lookup yields CDR1 SGDLS and CDR2 YYNGEE. This CDR3 spans 15 amino acids. CDR3 amino acids: CASSVGGPGTDTQYF. The DNA of the CDR3 is TGTGCCAGCAGCGTAGGGGGGCCCGGCACAGATACGCAGTATTTT.

V is TRBV2 and J is TRBJ2-7, with TRBD2 as a possible D gene (7 bases). The CDR3 spans 15 residues. The V gene lost 8 bases and the J gene lost 2 bases, with 19 bases spanning the gap. CDR1 and CDR2 from the germline V gene are SNHLY and FYNNEI. CDR3 in amino acids: CASRPLGGATYEQYF. The CDR3 coding sequence is TGTGCCAGCCGTCCCCTGGGGGGGGCCACCTACGAGCAGTACTTC.

This clonotype was seen just once. The J gene is TRBJ2-3, the V gene TRBV4-3, with D tentatively TRBD2 (5 bases). The CDR3 sequence is 16 residues long. From germline, CDR1 is LGHNA and CDR2 YSLEER. V dropped 0 bases and J dropped 2 bases, with 12 bases sitting between them. CDR3 sequence: CASSQDYMGVTDTQYF. CDR3 DNA: TGCGCCAGCAGCCAAGACTATATGGGAGTCACAGATACGCAGTATTTT.

Here the CDR3 reads CASTRRELNTEAFF. Written as DNA, the CDR3 is TGTGCCAGCACCCGCCGGGAGCTGAACACTGAAGCTTTCTTT. The chain has TRBV12-3 or TRBV12-4 and TRBJ1-1; no firm D call. V lost 7 bases to trimming and J lost 0 bases, with 12 bases between them. The length of the CDR3 is 14 residues.

The chain combines TRBV4-3 with TRBJ2-5, with TRBD2 identical over 13 bases. CDR3 size: 15 residues. Per the germline V gene, CDR1 is LGHNA and CDR2 is YSLEER. V lost 0 bases, J lost 6 bases, and 1 base stayed unmatched. Written as DNA, the CDR3 is TGCGCCAGCAGCCAAGAGGGACTAGCGGGGCAGACCCAGTACTTC. Protein product: CASSQEGLAGQTQYF.

The chain uses TRBV20-1 and TRBJ2-3, with D perhaps given as TRBD1 or TRBD2 (5 bases each). The CDR3 spans 18 residues. V dropped 8 bases and J dropped 0 bases, with 27 bases sitting between them. Germline V gives CDR1 DFQATT, CDR2 SNEGSKA (reference sequence). In nucleotides, the CDR3 is TGCAGTCTCCCCGGTCCTTCCGGGGCGGGTCCTAGCACAGATACGCAGTATTTT. This encodes CSLPGPSGAGPSTDTQYF.

The V and J genes are TRBV20-1 and TRBJ2-1, with 9 bases identical to TRBD1. The CDR3 sequence is 13 residues long. J gave up 6 bases and V 7 bases, and 7 bases lay outside the gene matches. The germline V gene encodes CDR1 DFQATT and CDR2 SNEGSKA (reference sequence). The DNA for the CDR3 is TGCAGTGTACCGGGACAGGGCCTCAATGAGCAGTTCTTC. Amino acid sequence: CSVPGQGLNEQFF.

The rearrangement joins TRBV29-1 to TRBJ1-2, with 7 bases that match TRBD1. This CDR3 has 13 amino acids. In germline, CDR1 is SQVTM, CDR2 ANQGSEA. V dropped 5 bases and J dropped 7; count of bases not matched to a gene: 10. In DNA, the CDR3 is TGCAGCGTTTGGAACAGGGGCAGCGGTGGCTACACCTTC. Translation gives CSVWNRGSGGYTF.

The V gene is TRBV7-3, the J gene TRBJ2-5; D possibly corresponds to TRBD2 (6 bases). Germline CDR1 is SGHTA and CDR2 is FQGTGA. The CDR3 has 13 residues. V was cut by 4 bases and J by 5 bases, with 11 bases left in between. The DNA of the CDR3 is TGTGCCAGCAGCTCAGGAGGGTCGGAGACCCAGTACTTC. It is translated as CASSSGGSETQYF.

CDR3 sequence: CASLRLDTQYF. The CDR3 region has the DNA TGTGCCAGCCTCCGTCTAGATACGCAGTATTTT. V usage is TRBV25-1 and J usage is TRBJ2-3; D not certain. V was shortened by 8 bases and J by 5 bases, with 8 bases between the two germline ends. The CDR3 totals 11 residues. Germline assignment: CDR1 MGHDK and CDR2 SYGVNS. The whole variable domain, remainder taken from reference TRBV25-1 and TRBJ2-3, is EADIYQTPRYLVIGTGKKITLECSQTMGHDKMYWYQQDPGMELHLIHYSYGVNSTEKGDLSSESTVSRIRTEHFPLTLESARPSHTSQYLCASLRLDTQYFGPGTRLTVL.

This chain links TRBV9 with TRBJ2-3; 10 nucleotides match TRBD2. CDR1 and CDR2 from the germline V gene are SGDLS and YYNGEE. The CDR3 has 16 amino acids. Trimming at V came to 3 bases and at J to 0 bases, leaving 4 bases not matched to a gene. CDR3 amino acids: CASSGLAGSSTDTQYF. The DNA for the CDR3 is TGTGCCAGCAGCGGACTAGCGGGTTCTAGCACAGATACGCAGTATTTT.

This chain uses TRBV29-1 with TRBJ2-1; D unresolved. Germline CDR1 SQVTM, CDR2 ANQGSEA. V lost 4 bases to trimming and J lost 10 bases, with 17 bases between them. This CDR3 comprises 13 residues. For the CDR3, the DNA is TGCAGCGTTGCCACAGCTACCCCCTTGGAGCAGTTCTTC. Residues: CSVATATPLEQFF.

The chain carries TRBV6-4 and TRBJ2-1; 8 nucleotides agree with TRBD2. CDR1 is MRHNA, CDR2 SNTAGT, per germline. This CDR3 is built from 15 residues. The V and J ends lost 5 bases and 10 bases, in that order; junction bases with no gene match: 13. The CDR3 loop is CASSPLAGGPGEQFF. The CDR3 bases are TGTGCCAGCAGTCCCCTGGCGGGGGGCCCGGGGGAGCAGTTCTTC.

The chain joins TRBV4-1 to TRBJ2-1, with TRBD1 matching over 9 bases. The CDR3 has 18 residues. Germline CDR1 is MGHRA and CDR2 is YSYEKL. The J segment lost 3 bases and the V segment lost 0 bases, leaving 9 bases of the junction unmatched. The chain's CDR3 is CASSQDTHRGLLYNEQFF. The CDR3 region has the DNA TGCGCCAGCAGCCAAGACACGCACAGGGGGCTCCTCTACAATGAGCAGTTCTTC.

The gene calls are TRBV7-9 and TRBJ2-7; no reliable D call. The CDR3 is made up of 14 amino acids. V lost 3 bases and J 4 bases, leaving 13 bases between the germline ends. Looked up from germline, CDR1 is SEHNR and CDR2 is FQNEAQ (reference sequence). CDR3 amino acids: CASSLLQSPYEQYF. The CDR3, as DNA: TGTGCCAGCAGCTTGTTACAGAGCCCTTACGAGCAGTACTTC.

CDR3 nucleotides: TGTGCCAGCAGTCTTACTAGCGGGCAATTCACAGATACGCAGTATTTT. Translated, it gives CASSLTSGQFTDTQYF. V usage is TRBV25-1 and J usage is TRBJ2-3, with 9 bases identical to TRBD2. CDR1 is MGHDK, CDR2 SYGVNS, per germline. V was pared by 5 bases and J by 2 bases, with 8 bases of the junction left unmatched. The CDR3 has 16 amino acids.

The rearrangement links TRBV20-1 to TRBJ2-7, with D perhaps given as TRBD1 or TRBD2 (5 bases each). The CDR3 length is 15 residues. Germline CDR1 DFQATT, CDR2 SNEGSKA (reference sequence). V was shortened by 5 bases and J by 2 bases, with 19 bases between the two germline ends. The CDR3 is CSAGGARGLTYEQYF. CDR3 nucleotide sequence: TGCAGTGCTGGAGGCGCGAGGGGCCTAACCTACGAGCAGTACTTC.

Here the CDR3 DNA reads TGTGCCTGGAGTGTAGGCGGGAGGGCCGGTGAGCAGTTCTTC. Its translation: CAWSVGGRAGEQFF. V gene TRBV30 combines with J gene TRBJ2-1, with 9 bases that match TRBD2. V lost 0 bases, J lost 9 bases, and 6 bases stayed unmatched. This CDR3 has 14 amino acids. Germline V gives CDR1 GTSNPN, CDR2 SVGIG (reference sequence).

This chain joins TRBV25-1 and TRBJ2-7; 8 positions match TRBD2. The J segment lost 4 bases and the V segment lost 2 bases, leaving 4 bases of the junction unmatched. This CDR3 comprises 14 residues. CDR1 and CDR2 (germline): MGHDK, SYGVNS. The CDR3 nucleotides are TGTGCCAGCAGTGAACAGAGCGGGGGTTACGAGCAGTACTTC. It encodes CASSEQSGGYEQYF.

The chain has TRBV12-3 or TRBV12-4 and TRBJ1-1; tentatively, D is TRBD1 (6 bases). The germline V and J ends were trimmed by 8 bases and 2 bases, with 9 bases remaining between them. The CDR3 is 12 amino acids. CDR3 in amino acids: CASGRGNTEAFF. In DNA, the CDR3 is TGTGCCAGCGGCAGGGGTAACACTGAAGCTTTCTTT.

V usage is TRBV5-1 and J usage is TRBJ1-2, with 11 bases that match TRBD1. V was clipped by 4 bases and J by 7 bases; unmatched bases: 6. Germline CDR1 reads SGHRS; CDR2 reads YFSETQ. This CDR3 contains 14 residues. The CDR3 bases are TGCGCCAGCAGCCCGGGACAGGGGGAATTTGGCTACACCTTC. This gives the protein CASSPGQGEFGYTF.

This clonotype was recorded only once. V is TRBV18 and J is TRBJ1-6; 7 nucleotides agree with TRBD1. CDR1 and CDR2 from the germline V gene are KGHSH and LQKENI. There are 15 residues in the CDR3. V dropped 5 bases and J dropped 10; count of bases not matched to a gene: 11. The CDR3 DNA reads as TGTGCCAGCTCATCCCGGACAGGCTCGGAATCACCCCTCCACTTT. Protein sequence: CASSSRTGSESPLHF. Variable domain in full (rest from reference TRBV18 and TRBJ1-6): NAGVMQNPRHLVRRRGQEARLRCSPMKGHSHVYWYRQLPEEGLKFMVYLQKENIIDESGMPKERFSAEFPKEGPSILRIQQVVRGDSAAYFCASSSRTGSESPLHFGNGTRLTVT.

This clonotype occurred once. The chain is built from TRBV5-1 and TRBJ1-5; D is undetermined. In germline, CDR1 is SGHRS, CDR2 YFSETQ. This CDR3 spans 14 amino acids. Deletions cut 1 base from V and 5 bases from J, with 10 bases between. CDR3 DNA: TGCGCCAGCAGCTTGAGCTACCAGGATCAGCCCCAGCATTTT. This translates into CASSLSYQDQPQHF.

The V gene is TRBV6-5, the J gene TRBJ1-6; D is ambiguous. The V and J ends lost 6 bases and 7 bases respectively, with 10 bases between them. The CDR3 totals 13 residues. Germline V lookup: CDR1 MNHEY, CDR2 SVGAGI. The CDR3 region is CASSPRRNSPLHF. The CDR3 DNA reads TGTGCCAGCAGCCCGCGGAGGAATTCACCCCTCCACTTT.

The chain combines TRBV5-1 with TRBJ2-5; D is unclear. Trimming stripped 4 bases from V and 1 base from J, with 8 bases between. The CDR3 is 13 residues long. Germline lookup yields CDR1 SGHRS and CDR2 YFSETQ. DNA for the CDR3: TGCGCCAGCAGCCTCCTGTTCCAAGAGACCCAGTACTTC. Protein sequence: CASSLLFQETQYF. The full variable domain, with the rest looked up from reference TRBV5-1 and TRBJ2-5, is KAGVTQTPRYLIKTRGQQVTLSCSPISGHRSVSWYQQTPGQGLQFLFEYFSETQRNKGNFPGRFSGRQFSNSRSEMNVSTLELGDSALYLCASSLLFQETQYFGPGTRLLVL.

The J gene is TRBJ2-1, the V gene TRBV7-3; tentative D call: TRBD2 (5 bases). V lost 2 bases to trimming and J lost 8 bases, with 16 bases between them. In germline, CDR1 is SGHTA, CDR2 FQGTGA. The CDR3 covers 15 residues. CDR3 DNA sequence: TGTGCCAGCAGCTTAGTTGCGGGTGCTGAGTATGAGCAGTTCTTC. It codes for CASSLVAGAEYEQFF.